This T cell receptor beta chain derives from a study of circulating and synovial CD4+ cells in juvenile arthritis. Study observations and caveats: Diversity here was lower than in bulk blood CD4 cells. Deeper sequencing increased measured overlap with synovial clonotypes.

Profiled with immunoSEQ multiplex PCR; TCRdb holds only in-frame clones, not every one. The profile shows over 11,000 clones, around four fifths of them singletons. V gave up 6 bases and J gave up 1 base, with 12 bases separating them. Germline CDR1 is SQVTM and CDR2 is ANQGSEA. This CDR3 has 13 amino acids. Details on this clone: Its antigen remains unidentified.

The rearrangement links TRBV29-1 to TRBJ1-1; possible D gene TRBD1, 5 bases. Sequenced material: CD4+ T cells from synovial fluid. This clonotype originated in a human patient with juvenile idiopathic arthritis. Some clones in this sample may be carry-over from other donors' samples. The CDR3 coding sequence is TGCAGCGTCGCAGGGCTACCGAACACTGAAGCTTTCTTT. The encoded protein is CSVAGLPNTEAFF. Combining the CDR3 with reference TRBV29-1 and TRBJ1-1 gives the whole variable domain SAVISQKPSRDICQRGTSLTIQCQVDSQVTMMFWYRQQPGQSLTLIATANQGSEATYESGFVIDKFPISRPNLTFSTLTVSNMSPEDSSIYLCSVAGLPNTEAFFGQGTRLTVV.